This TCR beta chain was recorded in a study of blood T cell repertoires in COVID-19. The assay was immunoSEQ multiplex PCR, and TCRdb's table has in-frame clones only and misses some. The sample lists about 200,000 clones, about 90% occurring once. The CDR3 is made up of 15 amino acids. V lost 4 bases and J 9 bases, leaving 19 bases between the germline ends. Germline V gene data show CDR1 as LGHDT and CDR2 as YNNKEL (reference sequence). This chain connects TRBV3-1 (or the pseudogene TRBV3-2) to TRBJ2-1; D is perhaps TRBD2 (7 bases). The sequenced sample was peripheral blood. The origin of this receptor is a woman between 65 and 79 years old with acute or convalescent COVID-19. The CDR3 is CASSPQRGGLSEQFF. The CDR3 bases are TGTGCCAGCAGCCCCCAAAGGGGGGGATTAAGTGAGCAGTTCTTC.